This TCR beta chain was found in a study of glioma-infiltrating T cells after dendritic cell vaccination. Using immunoSEQ multiplex PCR, the repertoire was profiled, and TCRdb retains in-frame clones only, with some absent. This table holds about 87,000 clones, 80% to 90% found once. The V and J ends lost 6 bases and 5 bases, in that order; junction bases with no gene match: 8. Looked up from germline, CDR1 is SGHAT and CDR2 is FQNNGV. This CDR3 has 15 residues. The source was blood, collected before dendritic cell vaccination. The sequence was collected from a human donor with glioblastoma. This chain connects TRBV11-2 to TRBJ2-1; 9 nucleotides agree with TRBD2. The CDR3 loop reads CASRSWREGNNEQFF. The DNA of the CDR3 is TGTGCCAGCAGAAGTTGGCGGGAGGGTAACAATGAGCAGTTCTTC.